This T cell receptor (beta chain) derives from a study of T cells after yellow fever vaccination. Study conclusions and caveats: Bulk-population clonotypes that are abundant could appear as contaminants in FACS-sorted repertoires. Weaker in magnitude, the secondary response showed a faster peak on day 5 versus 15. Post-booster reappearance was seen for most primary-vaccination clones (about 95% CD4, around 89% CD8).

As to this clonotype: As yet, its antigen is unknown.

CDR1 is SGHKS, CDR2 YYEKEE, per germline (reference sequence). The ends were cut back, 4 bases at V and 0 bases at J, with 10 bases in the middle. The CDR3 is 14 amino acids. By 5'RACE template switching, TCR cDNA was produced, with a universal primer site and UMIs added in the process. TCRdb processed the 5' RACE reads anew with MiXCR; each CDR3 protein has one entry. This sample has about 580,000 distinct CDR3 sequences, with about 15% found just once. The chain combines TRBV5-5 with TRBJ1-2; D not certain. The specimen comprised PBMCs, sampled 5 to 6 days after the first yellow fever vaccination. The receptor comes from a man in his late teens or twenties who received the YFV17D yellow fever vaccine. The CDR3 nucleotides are TGTGCCAGCAGCGCCGACACCTCTAACTATGGCTACACCTTC. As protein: CASSADTSNYGYTF.